These 32 T cell receptor beta chains originate from one sample sequenced in a study of early T cells in non-severe SARS-CoV-2 infection. MiXCR, run by TCRdb on the 5' RACE reads, gives a single entry per CDR3 protein. The table includes some 12,000 distinct CDR3 sequences, around 5% detected once. The sample comprised whole blood. Source of these receptors: an adult who was a healthcare worker with PCR-confirmed SARS-CoV-2 infection or an uninfected control (not recorded which).

This clonotype was seen many times. The chain recombines TRBV11-3 with TRBJ2-7, with 7 bases identical to TRBD2. The J segment lost 2 bases and the V segment lost 4 bases, leaving 5 bases of the junction unmatched. Per germline, CDR1 SGHNT and CDR2 YENEEA. This CDR3 is 14 amino acids long. The CDR3: CASSSSGRPYEQYF. The DNA of the CDR3 is TGTGCCAGCAGCTCCTCCGGGAGGCCCTACGAGCAGTACTTC.

This clonotype ranks as medium-sized (0.01 to 0.1%). This sequence joins TRBV3-1 and TRBJ2-6; D is possibly TRBD2 (5 bases). The CDR3 extends over 17 amino acids. With 3 bases removed from V and 0 bases from J, the gap between germline ends came to 12 bases. Germline CDR1 is LGHDT and CDR2 is YNNKEL (reference sequence). In DNA form, the CDR3 reads TGTGCCAGCAGCCACCAGACTACCAGCTCTGGGGCCAACGTCCTGACTTTC. This gives the protein CASSHQTTSSGANVLTF.

J is TRBJ1-2 and V is TRBV7-2; possible D gene TRBD1, 5 bases. V was pared by 0 bases and J by 8 bases, with 10 bases between. CDR1 SGHTA and CDR2 FQGNSA come from the germline V gene. The CDR3 totals 13 residues. In DNA form, the CDR3 reads TGTGCCAGCAGCTTAGCTGGGGGGTCGGGCTACACCTTC. Residues: CASSLAGGSGYTF.

This clonotype is classed as medium-sized. The V call is TRBV30, the J call TRBJ1-6; tentatively, D is TRBD1 (6 bases). The CDR3 has 17 amino acids. CDR1 is GTSNPN and CDR2 is SVGIG in the germline V gene (reference sequence). Trimming took off 3 bases at V and 9 bases at J, with 24 bases between the two ends. CDR3 protein: CAWREGGGRPGFSPLHF. The CDR3 nucleotides read TGTGCCTGGAGAGAGGGGGGTGGCCGCCCGGGATTTTCACCCCTCCACTTT.

There are many counts of this clonotype. J is TRBJ2-3 and V is TRBV28, with 11 positions matching TRBD1. The CDR3 spans 16 residues. J was trimmed by 5 bases and V by 6 bases; bases with no gene match: 10. In germline, CDR1 is MDHEN, CDR2 SYDVKM. The CDR3 loop reads CASRLDRGRVGDTQYF. CDR3 sequence (DNA): TGTGCCAGCAGGTTGGACAGGGGGCGAGTGGGAGATACGCAGTATTTT. Looking up the rest from reference TRBV28 and TRBJ2-3 gives the full variable domain: DVKVTQSSRYLVKRTGEKVFLECVQDMDHENMFWYRQDPGLGLRLIYFSYDVKMKEKGDIPEGYSVSREKKERFSLILESASTNQTSMYLCASRLDRGRVGDTQYFGPGTRLTVL.

This clonotype was seen many times. The chain carries TRBV7-2 and TRBJ1-2; D is ambiguous. The ends were cut back, 1 base at V and 6 bases at J, with 6 bases in the middle. The germline gives CDR1 SGHTA, CDR2 FQGNSA. The CDR3 runs to 12 residues. In DNA form, the CDR3 reads TGTGCCAGCAGCTTAGGGAATCATGGCTACACCTTC. The encoded protein is CASSLGNHGYTF.

This clonotype appeared many times. J is TRBJ1-6 and V is TRBV4-1; D is possibly TRBD1 (5 bases). This CDR3 spans 17 amino acids. Per the germline V gene, CDR1 is MGHRA and CDR2 is YSYEKL. V lost 0 bases, J lost 0 bases, and 9 bases lay in between. The CDR3 DNA sequence: TGCGCCAGCAGCCAAGAAGCAGGGAGCTCCTATAATTCACCCCTCCACTTT. Its translation is CASSQEAGSSYNSPLHF.

This clonotype is termed medium-sized (0.01 to 0.1%). This chain uses TRBV20-1 with TRBJ2-3; D is ambiguous. V was pared by 2 bases and J by 4 bases, with 7 bases between. The CDR3 has 12 residues. Germline V gene sequence: CDR1 DFQATT, CDR2 SNEGSKA (reference sequence). The CDR3 DNA reads TGCAGTGCTAGATCTCTCGCAGATACGCAGTATTTT. Its protein is CSARSLADTQYF.

Ten or more counts support this clonotype. It is unclear where the CDR3 begins or ends on the DNA, so no DNA is shown, and the CDR3 is as TCRdb lists it. This chain links TRBV3-1 with TRBJ1-1; the table's D call, TRBD1, was not checked against the DNA. The CDR3 is 17 amino acids in total, end residues counted. Germline values: CDR1 LGHDT, CDR2 YNNKEL (reference sequence). This chain's CDR3 is CASSQVGIGTGRTEAFF.

This clonotype was observed a handful of times. The chain is built from TRBV4-1 and TRBJ2-2; weak D call: TRBD2 (5 bases). With 3 bases removed from V and 4 bases from J, the gap between germline ends came to 12 bases. Germline V gene sequence: CDR1 MGHRA, CDR2 YSYEKL. The CDR3 is 15 residues long. CDR3: CASSQIASATGELFF. In DNA form, the CDR3 reads TGCGCCAGCAGCCAGATAGCGTCGGCCACCGGGGAGCTGTTTTTT.

This clonotype was recorded at least ten times. V is TRBV7-6 and J is TRBJ2-3, with 9 nucleotides matching TRBD2. CDR3 size: 16 residues. With 3 bases clipped from V and 2 bases from J, the junction kept 6 bases outside the gene matches. Germline V gives CDR1 SGHVS, CDR2 FNYEAQ. The CDR3 DNA reads TGTGCCAGCAGCTTTGGTAGCGGGGGATCCACAGATACGCAGTATTTT. Translated: CASSFGSGGSTDTQYF.

This clonotype was seen more than once but under ten times. The rearrangement uses TRBV10-3 and TRBJ2-1; D is unresolved. Trimming shortened V by 10 bases and J by 0 bases, and 25 bases separated the two germline ends. CDR3 length: 18 residues. Germline V gene lookup returns CDR1 ENHRY and CDR2 SYGVKD. CDR3 in DNA: TGTGCCACCGACGTAGGTCCAATCGGATCGGGCTCCTACAATGAGCAGTTCTTC. It is translated as CATDVGPIGSGSYNEQFF.

This clonotype was observed a few times. No conserved phenylalanine or tryptophan is present at the end of the CDR3, so a read error is the likely explanation. The limits of the CDR3 on the DNA are not certain, so only TCRdb's listed CDR3 is given. This rearrangement joins TRBV6-2 or TRBV6-3 to TRBJ2-4; the table calls TRBD1, which could not be checked here. The CDR3 comprises 12 residues, both ends counted. The germline CDR1 and CDR2 sequences are MNHEY and SVGEGT. This CDR3 is CASSDSGTGFKV.

The chain combines TRBV5-1 with TRBJ2-2, with D maybe TRBD2 (5 bases). Trimming pared 5 bases from V and 1 base from J, leaving 18 bases between. This CDR3 comprises 17 residues. Germline values: CDR1 SGHRS, CDR2 YFSETQ. DNA of the CDR3: TGCGCCAGCAGTCAGCCGCGGGCGCACCTGAACACCGGGGAGCTGTTTTTT. Translation: CASSQPRAHLNTGELFF.

This clonotype occurred many times. This chain connects TRBV9 to TRBJ1-5; the D gene is possibly TRBD1 (5 bases). The CDR3 spans 18 residues. Between the trimmed V and J ends, which lost 0 bases and 5 bases, there was a span of 21 bases. Germline V gene data show CDR1 as SGDLS and CDR2 as YYNGEE. The chain's CDR3 is CASSVEAWAEGPYQPQHF. CDR3 nucleotides: TGTGCCAGCAGCGTAGAAGCCTGGGCGGAGGGACCATATCAGCCCCAGCATTTT. Combining the CDR3 with reference TRBV9 and TRBJ1-5 gives the whole variable domain DSGVTQTPKHLITATGQRVTLRCSPRSGDLSVYWYQQSLDQGLQFLIQYYNGEERAKGNILERFSAQQFPDLHSELNLSSLELGDSALYFCASSVEAWAEGPYQPQHFGDGTRLSIL.

This clonotype was picked up many times. The chain is built from TRBV11-2 and TRBJ1-1, with D unresolved. V lost 5 bases, J lost 9 bases, and 10 bases lay in between. The CDR3 length is 11 residues. Germline V gene data show CDR1 as SGHAT and CDR2 as FQNNGV. CDR3 amino acids: CASSPNMKAFF. For the CDR3, the DNA is TGTGCCAGCAGCCCGAATATGAAAGCTTTCTTT.

As for this clonotype: One base away lies a much larger clone, so this may be a sequencing read error. V and J are TRBV11-2 and TRBJ2-7; 8 nucleotides match TRBD1. The J segment lost 7 bases and the V segment lost 3 bases, leaving 8 bases of the junction unmatched. The CDR3 consists of 14 residues. CDR1 is SGHAT and CDR2 is FQNNGV in the germline V gene. CDR3 region: CASSFGWGQVEQYF. In DNA, the CDR3 is TGTGCCAGCAGCTTTGGGTGGGGACAGGTGGAGCAGTACTTC.

This clonotype was seen ten or more times. The chain couples TRBV6-2 or TRBV6-3 to TRBJ1-3; D remains ambiguous. This CDR3 has 13 amino acids. Germline-derived CDR1 and CDR2 are MNHEY and SVGEGT. The V and J ends lost 6 bases and 0 bases respectively, with 6 bases between them. The CDR3 nucleotides are TGTGCCAGCAGCTCAAACTCTGGAAACACCATATATTTT. It codes for CASSSNSGNTIYF.

The chain couples TRBV18 to TRBJ2-5; no reliable D call. The length of the CDR3 is 12 residues. The V end lost 4 bases, the J end lost 5 bases, and 8 bases lay between the germline ends. The germline CDR1 and CDR2 sequences are KGHSH and LQKENI. CDR3 protein: CASSLRGETQYF. CDR3 DNA sequence: TGTGCCAGCTCACTACGAGGTGAGACCCAGTACTTC.

There are many counts of this clonotype. The gene calls are TRBV5-4 and TRBJ1-2; 8 bases are shared with TRBD1. In germline, CDR1 is SGHNT, CDR2 YYREEE (reference sequence). The CDR3 sequence is 14 residues long. Unmatched junction bases numbered 7, after V lost 5 bases and J lost 4 bases. The CDR3 nucleotides are TGTGCCAGCAGGATGGCAGGGGGCGCCTATGGCTACACCTTC. This encodes CASRMAGGAYGYTF.

The genes are TRBV29-1 and TRBJ1-5, with D perhaps matching TRBD1 (5 bases). V was clipped by 7 bases and J by 2 bases, with 18 bases between them. CDR1 is SQVTM and CDR2 is ANQGSEA in the germline V gene. CDR3 length equals 15 residues. Here the CDR3 DNA reads TGCAGCGCAAATATGGCAGGGAGTGGCAATCAGCCCCAGCATTTT. It is translated as CSANMAGSGNQPQHF.

This clonotype was recorded a few times. V and J are TRBV20-1 and TRBJ1-6; 11 bases fit TRBD1. Per the germline V gene, CDR1 is DFQATT and CDR2 is SNEGSKA (reference sequence). V lost 6 bases and J lost 5; bases outside the gene matches: 6. This CDR3 comprises 15 residues. This chain's CDR3 is CSAGQGAVNNSPLHF. Written as DNA, the CDR3 is TGCAGTGCAGGACAGGGGGCGGTCAATAATTCACCCCTCCACTTT.

Within the sample, this clonotype is medium-sized. CDR3: CASASGDTQYF. Here the CDR3 DNA reads TGTGCTAGTGCCTCTGGGGATACGCAGTATTTT. This chain joins TRBV12-5 and TRBJ2-3, with D hard to call. The CDR3 runs 11 residues. Germline V gene sequence: CDR1 LGHNT, CDR2 FRNRAP. The V gene lost 7 bases and the J gene lost 6 bases, with 8 bases spanning the gap. The whole variable domain, remainder taken from reference TRBV12-5 and TRBJ2-3, is DARVTQTPRHKVTEMGQEVTMRCQPILGHNTVFWYRQTMMQGLELLAYFRNRAPLDDSGMPKDRFSAEMPDATLATLKIQPSEPRDSAVYFCASASGDTQYFGPGTRLTVL.

This clonotype came up many times. V gene TRBV12-3 or TRBV12-4 combines with J gene TRBJ1-5, with no clear D. V was clipped by 5 bases and J by 6 bases, with 14 bases between them. This CDR3 is built from 14 residues. As DNA, the CDR3 is TGTGCCAGCAGTCCACTACTAGGTAGTCAGCCCCAGCATTTT. Translated: CASSPLLGSQPQHF.

As DNA, the CDR3 is TGCAGTGCTAGAGCAGGGGGGATCACAGATACGCAGTATTTT. Its protein is CSARAGGITDTQYF. The chain links TRBV20-1 to TRBJ2-3, with D possibly matching TRBD1 (7 bases). Germline-derived CDR1 and CDR2 are DFQATT and SNEGSKA (reference sequence). This CDR3 comprises 14 residues. Trimming pared 1 base from V and 2 bases from J, leaving 10 bases between.

This clonotype has a count of ten or more. V gene TRBV11-3 combines with J gene TRBJ1-1; 10 nucleotides match TRBD1. Germline V lookup: CDR1 SGHNT, CDR2 YENEEA. J lost 6 bases, V lost 5 bases, and 3 bases had no gene match. The CDR3 spans 13 residues. The CDR3 sequence is CASSTGQGAEAFF. The CDR3 coding sequence is TGTGCCAGCAGCACAGGACAGGGGGCTGAAGCTTTCTTT.

This clonotype qualifies as medium-sized. V gene TRBV15 combines with J gene TRBJ1-5, with D possibly being TRBD1 (6 bases). Germline CDR1 reads LNHNV; CDR2 reads YYDKDF (reference sequence). The CDR3 totals 16 residues. V was shortened by 0 bases and J by 6 bases, with 15 bases between the two germline ends. CDR3 in DNA: TGTGCCACCAGCAGAGATTTACAGGGTCATCCTCAGCCCCAGCATTTT. Protein: CATSRDLQGHPQPQHF.

At least ten counts were recorded for this clonotype. This chain links TRBV4-1 with TRBJ2-4; possible D gene TRBD2, 5 bases. Germline-derived CDR1 and CDR2 are MGHRA and YSYEKL. The V and J ends lost 0 bases and 6 bases respectively, with 18 bases between them. The CDR3 is 17 residues long. CDR3 in amino acids: CASSQEGEHSSVNIQYF. The CDR3 nucleotides read TGCGCCAGCAGCCAAGAGGGAGAGCACAGCTCCGTAAACATTCAGTACTTC.

At least ten counts were recorded for this clonotype. This sequence joins TRBV5-1 and TRBJ2-6, with D maybe TRBD1 (5 bases). CDR1 is SGHRS, CDR2 YFSETQ, per germline. This CDR3 comprises 16 residues. Trimming shortened V by 2 bases and J by 2 bases, and 11 bases separated the two germline ends. Here the CDR3 reads CASSLDREPGANVLTF. In DNA, the CDR3 is TGCGCCAGCAGCTTAGACAGAGAACCTGGGGCCAACGTCCTGACTTTC.

This clonotype was counted many times. V usage is TRBV12-3 or TRBV12-4 and J usage is TRBJ2-2; tentative D call: TRBD1 (6 bases). This CDR3 has 14 residues. V lost 6 bases to trimming and J lost 7 bases, with 15 bases between them. CDR3 nucleotide sequence: TGTGCCAGCAGCCCTCAACAGGGAATCGGGGAGCTGTTTTTT. As protein: CASSPQQGIGELFF.

Judged by abundance, this clonotype is medium-sized. The chain is built from TRBV20-1 and TRBJ2-5, with a weak D call TRBD2 (6 bases). The germline CDR1 and CDR2 sequences are DFQATT and SNEGSKA (reference sequence). CDR3 length equals 15 residues. V was trimmed by 0 bases and J by 2 bases, leaving 13 bases between them. CDR3 loop: CSARDRRRGQETQYF. The CDR3 DNA follows: TGCAGTGCTAGAGATAGGCGGCGGGGACAAGAGACCCAGTACTTC.

The table lists this clonotype with a few counts. The genes are TRBV20-1 and TRBJ1-4; D may be TRBD1 (6 bases). The V gene's germline CDR1 is DFQATT and CDR2 SNEGSKA (reference sequence). Trimming removed 0 bases from V and 5 bases from J, with 13 bases in between. CDR3 length: 15 residues. CDR3 region: CSARDSGGLNEKLFF. CDR3 DNA: TGCAGTGCTAGAGATTCGGGGGGCTTGAATGAAAAACTGTTTTTT.